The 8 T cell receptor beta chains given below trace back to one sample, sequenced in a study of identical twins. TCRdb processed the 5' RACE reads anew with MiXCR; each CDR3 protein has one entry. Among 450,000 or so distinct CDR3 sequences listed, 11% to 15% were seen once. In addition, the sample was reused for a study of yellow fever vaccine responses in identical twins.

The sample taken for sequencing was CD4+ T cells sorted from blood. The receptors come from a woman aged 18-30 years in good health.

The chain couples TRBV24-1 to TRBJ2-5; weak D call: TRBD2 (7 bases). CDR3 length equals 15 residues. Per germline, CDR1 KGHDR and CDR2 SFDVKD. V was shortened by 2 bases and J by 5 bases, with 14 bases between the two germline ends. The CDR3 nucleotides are TGTGCCACCAGTGATTCGATACAGGGAGGGGAGACCCAGTACTTC. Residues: CATSDSIQGGETQYF.

The DNA of the CDR3 is TGTGCCAGCAGCCCAGCGGGAGGCCGCCTCGAGCAGTACTTC. It is translated as CASSPAGGRLEQYF. The chain carries TRBV5-4 and TRBJ2-7; 9 positions agree with TRBD2. Trimming removed 4 bases from V and 6 bases from J; junction bases left unmatched: 8. Germline CDR1 reads SGHNT; CDR2 reads YYREEE (reference sequence). The CDR3 sequence is 14 residues long. Combining the CDR3 with reference TRBV5-4 and TRBJ2-7 gives the whole variable domain ETGVTQSPTHLIKTRGQQVTLRCSSQSGHNTVSWYQQALGQGPQFIFQYYREEENGRGNFPPRFSGLQFPNYSSELNVNALELDDSALYLCASSPAGGRLEQYFGPGTRLTVT.

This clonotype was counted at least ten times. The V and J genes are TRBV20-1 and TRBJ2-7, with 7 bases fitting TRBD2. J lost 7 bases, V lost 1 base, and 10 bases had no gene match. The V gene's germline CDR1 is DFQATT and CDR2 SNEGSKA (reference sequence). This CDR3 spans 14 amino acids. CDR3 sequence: CSARVLRGIVEQYF. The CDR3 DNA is TGCAGTGCTAGAGTTCTGCGGGGGATCGTTGAGCAGTACTTC.

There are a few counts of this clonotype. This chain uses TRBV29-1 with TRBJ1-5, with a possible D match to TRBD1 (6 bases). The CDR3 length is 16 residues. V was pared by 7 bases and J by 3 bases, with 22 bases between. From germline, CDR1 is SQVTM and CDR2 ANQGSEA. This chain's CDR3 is CSGRGGHILNNQPQHF. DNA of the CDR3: TGCAGCGGTCGGGGGGGGCATATCTTGAACAATCAGCCCCAGCATTTT.

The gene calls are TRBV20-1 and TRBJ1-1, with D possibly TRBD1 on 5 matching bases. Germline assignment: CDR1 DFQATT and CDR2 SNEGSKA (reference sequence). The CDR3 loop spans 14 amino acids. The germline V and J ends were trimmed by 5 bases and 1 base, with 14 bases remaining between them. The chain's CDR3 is CSAYKSGENTEAFF. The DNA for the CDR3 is TGCAGTGCTTACAAATCGGGGGAGAACACTGAAGCTTTCTTT.

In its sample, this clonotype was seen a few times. CDR3 sequence: CSVELSSGGEQYF. In DNA, the CDR3 is TGCAGCGTTGAATTGTCGTCCGGCGGCGAGCAGTACTTC. The V call is TRBV29-1, the J call TRBJ2-7; D unresolved. The CDR3 consists of 13 residues. Trimming took off 2 bases at V and 6 bases at J, with 14 bases between the two ends. Germline CDR1 is SQVTM and CDR2 is ANQGSEA.

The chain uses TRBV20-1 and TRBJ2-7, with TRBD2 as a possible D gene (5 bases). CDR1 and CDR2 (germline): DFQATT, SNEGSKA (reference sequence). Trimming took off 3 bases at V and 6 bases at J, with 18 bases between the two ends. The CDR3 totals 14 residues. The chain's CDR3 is CSASGLATLGEQYF. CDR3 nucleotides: TGCAGTGCTAGTGGACTGGCAACGTTGGGCGAGCAGTACTTC.

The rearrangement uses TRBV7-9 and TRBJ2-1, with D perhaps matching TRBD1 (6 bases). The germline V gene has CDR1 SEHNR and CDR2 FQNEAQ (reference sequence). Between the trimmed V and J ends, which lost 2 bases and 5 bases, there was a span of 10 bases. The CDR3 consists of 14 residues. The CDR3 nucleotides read TGTGCCAGCAGCTTAAGGACAGCGAACAATGAGCAGTTCTTC. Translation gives CASSLRTANNEQFF.